These T cell receptor beta chains were read from a single sample in a study of shared clonotypes between healthy human individuals. TCRdb's table, derived via immunoSEQ multiplex PCR, lists solely in-frame clones and lacks some. The sample lists about 680,000 clones, 74% occurring once. What was sequenced was memory CD4+ T cells sorted from blood. These receptors originate from a woman aged 25 to 39 in good health. The conserved cysteine and the conserved F or W are not part of the CDR3 here. The order of the fields is CDR3 protein, J gene, V gene.

CDR3 protein: ASSLGVDPRTSGTTDTQY
J gene: TRBJ2-3
V gene: TRBV7-6

CDR3 protein: ASSQVGAGHDNEQF
J gene: TRBJ2-1
V gene: TRBV4-1

CDR3 protein: ASSRTDSDSGNTIY
J gene: TRBJ1-3
V gene: TRBV5-1

CDR3 protein: ASSSNLNYGYT
J gene: TRBJ1-2
V gene: TRBV6-6

CDR3 protein: ASSPGRPNTEAF
J gene: TRBJ1-1
V gene: TRBV5-1

CDR3 protein: ASSEAGDRRYEQY
J gene: TRBJ2-7
V gene: TRBV10-1

CDR3 protein: ASSNLDRGPEQY
J gene: TRBJ2-7
V gene: TRBV5-1

CDR3 protein: ATRPAGALTGELF
J gene: TRBJ2-2
V gene: TRBV5-1

CDR3 protein: ASSPWAGGKKGDGYT
J gene: TRBJ1-2
V gene: TRBV27

CDR3 protein: ASSLAGGEQY
J gene: TRBJ2-7
V gene: TRBV11-2

CDR3 protein: ASSLAGGSRFGTDTQY
J gene: TRBJ2-3
V gene: TRBV5-1

CDR3 protein: ASSLRGDDGYT
J gene: TRBJ1-2
V gene: TRBV2

CDR3 protein: ASRDTGQGNTIY
J gene: TRBJ1-3
V gene: TRBV2

CDR3 protein: ASRYQSYEQY
J gene: TRBJ2-7
V gene: TRBV6-1

CDR3 protein: ASMRVGIYEQY
J gene: TRBJ2-7
V gene: TRBV6-1

CDR3 protein: ASSLSVGPSTDTQY
J gene: TRBJ2-3
V gene: TRBV28

CDR3 protein: ASSSTGGITDTQY
J gene: TRBJ2-3
V gene: TRBV11-3

CDR3 protein: ASSLRRATNEKLF
J gene: TRBJ1-4
V gene: TRBV5-8

CDR3 protein: ASSTTGKGTQY
J gene: TRBJ2-5
V gene: TRBV19

CDR3 protein: ASSSLGLAGPKTDTQY
J gene: TRBJ2-3
V gene: TRBV7-8

CDR3 protein: ASSLDRGYEAF
J gene: TRBJ1-1
V gene: TRBV5-6

CDR3 protein: ASSIAYMNTGELF
J gene: TRBJ2-2
V gene: TRBV19

CDR3 protein: ASSLPSALEQY
J gene: TRBJ2-7
V gene: TRBV18